The rows below give T cell receptor beta chains drawn from one sample of a study of CD8 T cells in Susac syndrome. TCRdb fed the immunoSEQ multiplex PCR reads into MiXCR, producing one record per CDR3 protein. The sample has some 120,000 distinct CDR3 sequences, around 94% seen once. Specimen: CD4+ T cells from PBMCs. Receptors were obtained from a human donor in good health. Each CDR3 is given with its conserved first and last residue. The order of the fields is D gene, V gene, J gene, clone size, CDR3 protein, CDR3 DNA. A D gene is named only where the DNA matches it firmly. For some rows the clone size is stated as once, few or many, or as a class when expanded; others skip it.

D gene: .
V gene: TRBV12-3/TRBV12-4
J gene: TRBJ1-3
clone size: .
CDR3 protein: CASSGGPLRSGNTIYF
CDR3 DNA: TGTGCCAGCAGTGGAGGGCCCCTTCGCTCTGGAAACACCATATATTTT

D gene: .
V gene: TRBV5-1
J gene: TRBJ1-6
clone size: few
CDR3 protein: CASTLSGLSNSPLHF
CDR3 DNA: TGCGCCAGCACCCTCAGTGGCCTCTCGAATTCACCCCTCCACTTT

D gene: .
V gene: TRBV5-8
J gene: TRBJ1-1
clone size: once
CDR3 protein: CASSWGRAEAFF
CDR3 DNA: TGTGCCAGCAGCTGGGGGAGGGCAGAAGCTTTCTTT

D gene: TRBD2
V gene: TRBV6-2/TRBV6-3
J gene: TRBJ2-2
clone size: .
CDR3 protein: CASNRGTSGRTGELFF
CDR3 DNA: TGTGCCAGCAACCGAGGGACTAGCGGGAGAACCGGGGAGCTGTTTTTT

D gene: TRBD1
V gene: TRBV15
J gene: TRBJ1-1
clone size: .
CDR3 protein: CATSRVPGQGRGTEAFF
CDR3 DNA: TGTGCCACCAGCAGAGTCCCGGGACAGGGTCGGGGCACTGAAGCTTTCTTT

D gene: .
V gene: TRBV6-6
J gene: TRBJ1-5
clone size: once
CDR3 protein: CASRAQGAPDQPQHF
CDR3 DNA: TGTGCCAGCAGGGCACAGGGTGCCCCCGATCAGCCCCAGCATTTT

D gene: TRBD1
V gene: TRBV5-1
J gene: TRBJ1-1
clone size: .
CDR3 protein: CASQGGVGTEAFF
CDR3 DNA: TGCGCCAGCCAGGGGGGCGTTGGAACTGAAGCTTTCTTT

D gene: .
V gene: TRBV2
J gene: TRBJ1-4
clone size: .
CDR3 protein: CASSKQGPNEKLFF
CDR3 DNA: TGTGCCAGCAGTAAACAGGGACCGAATGAAAAACTGTTTTTT

D gene: .
V gene: TRBV5-1
J gene: TRBJ2-7
clone size: .
CDR3 protein: CASSLEGQTYEQYF
CDR3 DNA: TGCGCCAGCAGCTTGGAGGGGCAGACTTACGAGCAGTACTTC

D gene: TRBD2
V gene: TRBV3-1
J gene: TRBJ2-7
clone size: .
CDR3 protein: CASSQLAGGNEQYF
CDR3 DNA: TGTGCCAGCAGCCAACTAGCGGGAGGCAACGAGCAGTACTTC

D gene: .
V gene: TRBV6-2/TRBV6-3
J gene: TRBJ1-1
clone size: .
CDR3 protein: CASSYGAKGTEAFF
CDR3 DNA: TGTGCCAGCAGTTACGGGGCAAAGGGCACTGAAGCTTTCTTT

D gene: .
V gene: TRBV14
J gene: TRBJ2-6
clone size: .
CDR3 protein: CASSALPPGSGSGANVLTF
CDR3 DNA: TGTGCCAGCAGCGCACTCCCCCCAGGCTCCGGCTCTGGGGCCAACGTCCTGACTTTC

D gene: TRBD2
V gene: TRBV5-6
J gene: TRBJ2-5
clone size: .
CDR3 protein: CASSFGTSGRRRGETQYF
CDR3 DNA: TGTGCCAGCAGCTTCGGGACTAGCGGGAGGCGACGGGGAGAGACCCAGTACTTC

D gene: .
V gene: TRBV18
J gene: TRBJ2-5
clone size: .
CDR3 protein: CASSPNSAGTEEQYF
CDR3 DNA: TGTGCCAGCTCACCCAATAGCGCGGGGACAGAGGAACAGTACTTC

D gene: .
V gene: TRBV3-1
J gene: TRBJ2-7
clone size: .
CDR3 protein: CASSRGPTYEQYF
CDR3 DNA: TGTGCCAGCAGCCGGGGCCCGACCTACGAGCAGTACTTC

D gene: .
V gene: TRBV2
J gene: TRBJ2-6
clone size: .
CDR3 protein: CASSFGPSSGANVLTF
CDR3 DNA: TGTGCCAGCAGTTTCGGACCGAGCTCTGGGGCCAACGTCCTGACTTTC

D gene: .
V gene: TRBV20-1
J gene: TRBJ1-5
clone size: .
CDR3 protein: CSARDDVTGNQPQHF
CDR3 DNA: TGCAGTGCTAGAGATGACGTAACGGGCAATCAGCCCCAGCATTTT

D gene: .
V gene: TRBV5-1
J gene: TRBJ2-7
clone size: once
CDR3 protein: CASSFGGINYEQYF
CDR3 DNA: TGCGCCAGCAGCTTTGGCGGTATAAATTACGAGCAGTACTTC

D gene: .
V gene: TRBV4-1
J gene: TRBJ2-1
clone size: .
CDR3 protein: CASSQVESIREQFF
CDR3 DNA: TGCGCCAGCAGCCAAGTCGAGTCGATACGAGAGCAGTTCTTC

D gene: TRBD1
V gene: TRBV6-5
J gene: TRBJ1-5
clone size: .
CDR3 protein: CASSTGQGRRQPQHF
CDR3 DNA: TGTGCCAGCAGTACGGGACAGGGGCGACGCCAGCCCCAGCATTTT

D gene: .
V gene: TRBV18
J gene: TRBJ2-3
clone size: few
CDR3 protein: CASSLRVSGTDTQYF
CDR3 DNA: TGTGCCAGCTCACTACGCGTGAGTGGCACAGATACGCAGTATTTT

D gene: TRBD2
V gene: TRBV12-3/TRBV12-4
J gene: TRBJ2-5
clone size: .
CDR3 protein: CASSRERGLDQYF
CDR3 DNA: TGTGCCAGTTCGCGGGAGCGCGGCTTAGACCAGTACTTC

D gene: .
V gene: TRBV9
J gene: TRBJ1-1
clone size: .
CDR3 protein: CASSADPLRGTEAFF
CDR3 DNA: TGTGCCAGCAGCGCCGATCCTCTTAGGGGCACTGAAGCTTTCTTT

D gene: TRBD2
V gene: TRBV7-2
J gene: TRBJ2-7
clone size: once
CDR3 protein: CASSLTWGGGSYEQYF
CDR3 DNA: TGTGCCAGCAGCCTGACATGGGGGGGAGGATCGTACGAGCAGTACTTC

D gene: TRBD1
V gene: TRBV7-2
J gene: TRBJ2-7
clone size: once
CDR3 protein: CASSLRDSQNYEQYF
CDR3 DNA: TGTGCCAGCAGCTTAAGGGACAGCCAAAACTACGAGCAGTACTTC

D gene: TRBD1
V gene: TRBV7-9
J gene: TRBJ2-1
clone size: once
CDR3 protein: CASSSDRGGYNEQFF
CDR3 DNA: TGTGCCAGCAGCTCCGACAGGGGCGGATACAATGAGCAGTTCTTC

D gene: .
V gene: TRBV5-1
J gene: TRBJ2-7
clone size: few
CDR3 protein: CASSLDRAYEQYF
CDR3 DNA: TGTGCCAGCAGTTTGGACCGAGCTTACGAGCAGTACTTC

D gene: .
V gene: TRBV6-2/TRBV6-3
J gene: TRBJ1-5
clone size: once
CDR3 protein: CASSPQGGSQPQHF
CDR3 DNA: TGTGCCAGCAGTCCACAGGGAGGGAGTCAGCCCCAGCATTTT

D gene: TRBD1
V gene: TRBV27
J gene: TRBJ1-1
clone size: .
CDR3 protein: CASSPTRGAGTEAFF
CDR3 DNA: TGTGCCAGCAGCCCTACCAGGGGGGCCGGGACTGAAGCTTTCTTT

D gene: TRBD2
V gene: TRBV7-9
J gene: TRBJ2-7
clone size: .
CDR3 protein: CASSLLPGLAGGHEQYF
CDR3 DNA: TGTGCCAGCAGCCTACTACCCGGACTAGCGGGAGGTCACGAGCAGTACTTC

D gene: .
V gene: TRBV27
J gene: TRBJ1-2
clone size: .
CDR3 protein: CASRAGSGYGYTF
CDR3 DNA: TGTGCCAGCAGGGCAGGGTCGGGCTATGGCTACACCTTC

D gene: .
V gene: TRBV6-1
J gene: TRBJ2-7
clone size: .
CDR3 protein: CASRPGGSFYEQYF
CDR3 DNA: TGTGCCAGCAGACCAGGGGGGTCCTTCTACGAGCAGTACTTC

D gene: TRBD1
V gene: TRBV6-5
J gene: TRBJ2-5
clone size: .
CDR3 protein: CASSYETGPETQYF
CDR3 DNA: TGTGCCAGCAGTTACGAGACAGGGCCGGAGACCCAGTACTTC